This T cell receptor beta chain originates from a study of cytomegalovirus exposure and HLA in healthy donors (dated by TCRdb to 2017 to 2019). Regarding the complete study: An earlier analysis of roughly 610 of the donors reported about 260 Gb of sequence data and 100 million to 120 million unique TCR beta sequences obtained from approximately 180 million T cells. Around 320 gigabases of sequencing data and 70 million to 100 million unique TCR sequences were included in an early release covering several hundred HLA-typed donors. Of the roughly 400 genotyped donors, approximately 80% fell in the genetic ancestry cluster associated with self-reported Caucasian donors. The study was designed to test whether signatures of past pathogen exposure could be identified by cataloging public T cell receptors. The T cell repertoires of under 700 subjects were profiled by immunosequencing and related to cytomegalovirus serostatus. Besides the first cohort of around 670 subjects, a separate validation cohort made up of 120 or so different subjects was used. To predict cytomegalovirus infection status, the study brought together high-throughput TCR immunosequencing, statistical association of individual TCRs with disease status, and machine learning. To study patterns of TCR occurrence, a later analysis re-analyzed previously published TCR beta repertoires from several hundred donors and added high-resolution HLA genotyping. The later analysis used no new phenotypic data to find candidate immune exposures, relying instead on TCR beta sequences and their occurrence across donors. An earlier analysis of a few hundred of the donors applied high-throughput TCR beta sequencing to assess whether each TCR beta V gene segment acted as functional or pseudogenic. Alongside the repertoire data, information on donor age, sex, ethnicity and CMV serostatus was compiled. Genome-wide SNP genotypes for about 65% of the roughly 670 donors were used in a later genetic analysis, which treated that subset as a discovery cohort. All discovery cohort repertoires had been generated using a single sequencing platform. Class I and class II HLA loci were covered by the typing at four-digit resolution. Typing coverage varied by locus: 629-630 donors for A, B, C, DRB1 and DQB1; roughly 510 for DQA1; over 600 for DPA1; around 450 for DPB1. Roughly five DR-DQ haplotypes were handled as single units for association and clustering, since linkage in the cohort was strong. On average, over 200,000 unique TCR beta nucleotide sequences were sequenced per donor among 398 genotyped donors of the cohort, with about 19% of those sequences being non-productive.

The library relied on the immunoSEQ multiplex PCR assay. For the multiplex PCR, a mixture combining 60 forward primers for TCR Vbeta segments and 13 reverse primers for TCR Jbeta segments was used. The CDR3 region of rearranged TCR beta genes was amplified from genomic DNA with a multiplex PCR assay. The amplified TCR beta libraries were sequenced on the Illumina HiSeq System as 87-base-pair reads. Processing in the source paper ran as follows. A later analysis tallied 70 million to 100 million unique TCR beta chains across the 700 or so repertoires, and some 10 million of those chains were shared by two or more donors. To remove PCR and sequencing errors, raw reads were error-corrected and collapsed into unique sequences using a nearest-neighbor algorithm that merged closely related sequences. To assign V, D and J gene segments, CDR3 sequences were aligned to IMGT reference sequences. For a sequence to be retained, a match of at least six nucleotides was required to both a V gene segment and a J gene segment. Rearrangements were called productive when the CDR3 lacked stop codons and stayed in frame with V and J; all others were non-productive. Following IMGT convention, CDR3 was defined as the stretch from the second conserved V-encoded cysteine up to the conserved J-encoded phenylalanine. Sequences without an unambiguous match to a single V gene segment were excluded from the earlier analysis of 587 of the donors. In an earlier analysis of several hundred of the donors, V segments were called functional above 56.7% productive rearrangements and were called segregating when the between-donor standard deviation exceeded 5%. To diagnose cytomegalovirus status from the catalog of TCR beta chain sequences, a statistical classification framework was built. A later analysis assigned V and J genes by comparing TCR nucleotide sequences with IMGT/GENE-DB human TR gene sequences. A later analysis assigned CDR3 sequences and most-parsimonious VDJ recombination scenarios with the TCRdist pipeline. In a later analysis, each TCR beta chain was defined by its CDR3 amino acid sequence together with its V-gene family, and reads without a unique V-gene family were excluded. In a later analysis, 450 to 600 highly shared, low-generation-probability nucleotide sequences were removed to address suspected cross-contamination and a sequencing artifact. For each public chain, a later analysis derived a clonal expansion index from normalized ranks of inferred template counts within each repertoire. Generation probabilities in a later analysis came from a VDJ recombination model fitted to out-of-frame rearrangements, and those results were checked against IGoR. In a later analysis, TCR-TCR, TCR-HLA and TCR-CMV co-occurrence was scored with hypergeometric tests, and a repertoire-size bias correction was applied to TCR pairs. A later analysis estimated false discovery rates by permuting HLA or CMV assignments 20 times. A later analysis grouped co-occurring TCRs with DBSCAN, adding TCRdist sequence similarity when clustering within HLA-allele-positive subsets. Co-occurrence clustering excluded repertoires with fewer than 30,000 or more than 120,000 public chains, plus five with anomalous nucleotide sharing. TCRdb carries this immuneACCESS record with in-frame sequences only. Its versions omit some clonotypes, under half of them owing to an unresolved V gene in the studies checked, with the rest unexplained. That table is the source of V, J and clone size, and D and trimming were worked out from the DNA. The sample has about 98,000 clones on record, approximately 70% of them singletons. Roughly 2.5% of the sample lies in the top ten.

The study at large found these results: For the cohort, immune exposure information was limited to CMV serostatus. According to a later analysis, most CMV-associated TCR beta chains appeared to be HLA-restricted, and the HLA associations seemed to be driven largely by CMV exposure. In an earlier analysis of about 540 of the donors, most TCR beta V segments were observed in productive rearrangements about 90% or about 30% of the time, broadly matching IMGT annotations. According to a later analysis, parvovirus B19, influenza, CMV and Epstein-Barr virus appeared linked to several top co-occurrence clusters. The classifier was reported to diagnose cytomegalovirus status with high specificity and sensitivity in both the original and validation cohorts. Presence/absence analyses assumed roughly uniform sequencing depth across donors, an assumption that may not hold. In a later genetic analysis, fewer N-insertions in productive TCRs were reported among donors in an Asian-associated ancestry cluster than the roughly 700-donor mean. It was suggested by the authors that the approach could potentially be generalized to other disease states and immunological phenotypes. Linkage disequilibrium might explain the correlated functional status among segregating V segments, but an unknown experimental factor could not be excluded. A further reported finding was that TCR beta sequences accurately predicted the HLA-A and HLA-B alleles for most subjects in the first cohort. The 87-base-pair reads could not distinguish some IMGT-functional V segments, including TRBV6-2 and TRBV6-3, so those segments were excluded. At a false discovery rate of 0.05, a later analysis linked fewer than 20,000 TCR beta sequences to specific HLA alleles. Because counts were too low, seventeen rarely observed V segments, including chromosome 9 orphons, were excluded from the earlier analysis of under 650 of the donors. In a later analysis, the rate of TCR association differed among HLA loci, with DRB1 alleles having the most associated TCRs and HLA-C alleles having the fewest. The sequencing pipeline was judged likely to have produced a cluster of highly shared sequence variants as a technical artifact. A later genetic analysis associated a missense DCLRE1C variant with V-gene and J-gene trimming of TCR beta chains, and an independent cohort replicated the association. A total of about 180 TCR beta chains were listed by the study as associated with cytomegalovirus. A later analysis found that HLA-associated TCR beta chains were more clonally expanded and had lower generation probabilities than equally common non-associated chains. Strong co-occurrence of HLA alleles, especially DR and DQ, made assigning TCR associations to individual alleles difficult. A few of the identified cytomegalovirus-associated TCR beta chains were confirmed in vitro to be specific for cytomegalovirus antigens. The cohort was sequenced for TCR beta chains only, and without alpha or paired-chain data the features that could be detected were limited. HLA typing was unavailable for some donors at each locus, so association tests used only the typed subset. Across donors, most TCR sequences were observed very rarely, whereas some public TCRs were present in many individuals.

In regard to this clone: The clone's antigen remains unknown. Within one base of it there is no much larger clone, and no base qualities were kept.

CDR1 is given as MNHNY and CDR2 as SVGAGI, both from the germline V gene (reference sequence). The CDR3 starts with the cysteine, ends with the phenylalanine, and has 13 residues. The read is trimmed to its CDR3 DNA, 39 bases read in frame from base 1. V sheds 0 bases and J sheds 4 bases, leaving 7 bases between their ends. The cohort consisted of approximately 690 healthy bone marrow donors. At the time of sampling, all cohort members were nominally healthy, though unrecorded immune exposures were likely present. The donor tested CMV seronegative and was one of the 352 seronegative cohort members. Every donor gave a peripheral blood sample, and the peripheral blood mononuclear cells from that sample were used for TCR beta sequencing. Genomic DNA extraction from the blood cell samples was performed with the Qiagen DNeasy Blood Extraction Kit.

This chain is built from TRBV6-6 and TRBJ2-7; a weak D assignment points to TRBD2 (5 bases agree). The clonotype was recovered from a man between 50 and 59 years old in good health and CMV-seronegative. Sequences were obtained from PBMCs. CDR3 loop: CASSYSRGYEQYF. In nucleotide form, the sequence is TGTGCCAGCAGTTACTCACGGGGTTACGAGCAGTACTTC.